This TCR beta chain was sequenced in a study of blood T cells in healthy people across ages. Overall study context: Template switching captured about one barcoded beta molecule per two T cells.

V dropped 3 bases and J dropped 8 bases, with 13 bases sitting between them. CDR3 length: 13 residues. It was with a sample-barcoded 5' primer and a J-beta primer mix that a second PCR of roughly 7 to 12 cycles was run. In TCRdb, the 5' RACE reads were re-called with MiXCR into one record per CDR3 protein. In the table there are 1.5 million to 2 million distinct CDR3 sequences, around 42% of which are singletons. The chain recombines TRBV12-3 or TRBV12-4 with TRBJ1-2, with a weak D call TRBD1 (6 bases). Sequencing was performed on blood. This TCR derives from a human donor in good health. The CDR3 sequence is CASSFGQSMGYTF. Here the CDR3 DNA reads TGTGCCAGCAGTTTCGGACAGTCTATGGGCTACACCTTC.